This T cell receptor (beta chain) was profiled in a study of identical twins. Points from the study as a whole: Models predicted less out-of-frame TCR alpha sharing in monozygotic twins than was found.

About this clonotype itself: Its target is unknown.

The authors used template switching to add a universal primer site and gave cDNA unique molecular identifiers. TCRdb re-called the 5' RACE reads with MiXCR, one entry per CDR3 protein. This table holds approximately 890,000 distinct CDR3 sequences, around an eighth found once. Trimming removed 1 base at V and 5 bases at J, with 19 bases between. CDR3 length equals 16 residues. Germline V gene sequence: CDR1 DFQATT, CDR2 SNEGSKA (reference sequence). The same data also went into a second study, on yellow fever vaccine responses in identical twins.

The clonotype comes from a woman under 30 in good health. This sequence joins TRBV20-1 and TRBJ2-3, with TRBD2 as a possible D gene (7 bases). Sequencing was done on a sample of PBMCs. CDR3 loop: CSARAPWGGAEDTQYF. CDR3 coding DNA: TGCAGTGCTAGAGCCCCTTGGGGGGGGGCAGAAGATACGCAGTATTTT.